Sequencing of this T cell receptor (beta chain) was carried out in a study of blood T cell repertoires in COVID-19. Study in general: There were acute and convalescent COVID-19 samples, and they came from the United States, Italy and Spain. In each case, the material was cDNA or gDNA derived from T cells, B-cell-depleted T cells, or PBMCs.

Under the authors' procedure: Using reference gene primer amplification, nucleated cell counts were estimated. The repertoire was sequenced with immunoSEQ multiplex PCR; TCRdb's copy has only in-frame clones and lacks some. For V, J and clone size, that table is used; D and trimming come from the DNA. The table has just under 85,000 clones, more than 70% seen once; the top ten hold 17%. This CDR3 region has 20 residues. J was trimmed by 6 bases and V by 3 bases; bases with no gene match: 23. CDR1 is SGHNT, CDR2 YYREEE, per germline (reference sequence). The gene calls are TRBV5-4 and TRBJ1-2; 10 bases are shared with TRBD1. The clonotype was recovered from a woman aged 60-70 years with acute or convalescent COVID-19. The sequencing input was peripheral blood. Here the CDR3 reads CASSSPVGRDRGPIRDGYTF. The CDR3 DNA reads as TGTGCCAGCAGCTCCCCGGTCGGCCGGGACAGGGGCCCTATTAGAGATGGCTACACCTTC.